Presented here are 8 T cell receptor beta chains from one specimen sequenced in a study of blood T cell repertoires in COVID-19. The repertoire was sequenced with immunoSEQ multiplex PCR; TCRdb's copy has only in-frame clones and lacks some. The profile covers under 300,000 clones, with approximately 88% appearing a single time and 0.65% to 0.95% taken by the ten largest. The sample was peripheral blood. The receptors here all came from a woman in her 30s with acute or convalescent COVID-19.

The chain uses TRBV7-8 and TRBJ2-7; a weak D match, TRBD2 (6 bases). The CDR3 covers 14 residues. Germline CDR1 is SGHVS and CDR2 is FQNEAQ. Trimming cost V 4 bases and J 0 bases, with 10 bases left between them. The CDR3 region has the DNA TGTGCCAGCAGCTCTAGCGCCAACTCCTACGAGCAGTACTTC. Its translation: CASSSSANSYEQYF.

V and J are TRBV30 and TRBJ2-1; D not resolved. The CDR3 has 10 amino acids. Germline assignment: CDR1 GTSNPN and CDR2 SVGIG (reference sequence). V lost 8 bases, J lost 9 bases, and 11 bases lay in between. CDR3 residues: CAGMNGEQFF. CDR3 DNA sequence: TGTGCCGGGATGAACGGTGAGCAGTTCTTC. Looking up the rest from reference TRBV30 and TRBJ2-1 gives the full variable domain: SQTIHQWPATLVQPVGSPLSLECTVEGTSNPNLYWYRQAAGRGLQLLFYSVGIGQISSEVPQNLSASRPQDRQFILSSKKLLLSDSGFYLCAGMNGEQFFGPGTRLTVL.

This sequence joins TRBV2 and TRBJ2-7; TRBD1 matches at 9 bases. J gave up 3 bases and V 11 bases, and 5 bases lay outside the gene matches. CDR3 length: 12 residues. From germline, CDR1 is SNHLY and CDR2 FYNNEI. The chain's CDR3 is CAAAGQGYEQYF. CDR3 bases: TGTGCCGCAGCGGGACAGGGCTACGAGCAGTACTTC.

This chain connects TRBV27 to TRBJ1-5; D ambiguous. The V and J ends lost 6 bases and 0 bases respectively, with 9 bases between them. Germline loops: CDR1 MNHEY, CDR2 SMNVEV (reference sequence). The CDR3 totals 14 residues. The DNA for the CDR3 is TGTGCCAGCAGAGAACTATATAGCAATCAGCCCCAGCATTTT. Translated: CASRELYSNQPQHF.

This chain uses TRBV27 with TRBJ1-2, with 8 bases that match TRBD1. V lost 5 bases and J lost 8; bases outside the gene matches: 7. Germline V gene lookup returns CDR1 MNHEY and CDR2 SMNVEV (reference sequence). CDR3 size: 13 residues. Here the CDR3 DNA reads TGTGCCAGCAGTCAACAGGGGGTGGGGGGCTACACCTTC. It codes for CASSQQGVGGYTF.

The V gene is TRBV11-2, the J gene TRBJ2-7; D unclear. V lost 0 bases to trimming and J lost 0 bases, with 9 bases between them. Germline-derived CDR1 and CDR2 are SGHAT and FQNNGV. The CDR3 is 15 amino acids. The CDR3 DNA reads as TGTGCCAGCAGCTTAGATCGTGAGAGCTCCTACGAGCAGTACTTC. The encoded protein is CASSLDRESSYEQYF.

The table lists this clone with a count of one. This rearrangement joins TRBV4-3 to TRBJ2-3; 9 bases agree with TRBD1. Germline V gene data show CDR1 as LGHNA and CDR2 as YSLEER. This CDR3 is 15 amino acids long. With 2 bases clipped from V and 1 base from J, the junction kept 1 base outside the gene matches. The CDR3: CASSQWTGGTDTQYF. The CDR3 DNA is TGCGCCAGCAGCCAATGGACAGGGGGCACAGATACGCAGTATTTT.

J is TRBJ1-1 and V is TRBV14; D gene unclear. Germline values: CDR1 SGHDN, CDR2 FVKESK. The CDR3 length is 15 residues. Trimming removed 0 bases at V and 0 bases at J, with 8 bases between. CDR3: CASSQDPGLNTEAFF. In nucleotides, the CDR3 is TGTGCCAGCAGCCAAGATCCCGGGTTGAACACTGAAGCTTTCTTT.